The next 24 T cell receptor beta chains were all read from a single sample in a study of blood T cell repertoires in COVID-19. The method was immunoSEQ multiplex PCR; TCRdb's version includes in-frame clones alone and lacks a portion of them. The data contain about 190,000 clones, roughly 86% of them singletons. Material for sequencing was peripheral blood. The origin of the receptors is a middle-aged man with active or convalescent COVID-19.

V usage is TRBV18 and J usage is TRBJ1-6, with D perhaps TRBD1 (6 bases). Looked up from germline, CDR1 is KGHSH and CDR2 is LQKENI. Trimming removed 2 bases from V and 13 bases from J, with 12 bases in between. CDR3 length equals 13 residues. DNA of the CDR3: TGTGCCAGCTCACCATCTCCCGACAGGCCCCTCCACTTT. It codes for CASSPSPDRPLHF.

V is TRBV5-4 and J is TRBJ2-7, with TRBD2 matching over 7 bases. The germline CDR1 and CDR2 sequences are SGHNT and YYREEE (reference sequence). Germline trimming cut 4 bases from V and 2 bases from J; bases unmatched to any gene: 9. The CDR3 totals 15 residues. For the CDR3, the DNA is TGTGCCAGCAGCAGTAATAGCGGGCCTACCTACGAGCAGTACTTC. It codes for CASSSNSGPTYEQYF.

The chain couples TRBV7-8 to TRBJ2-7; TRBD2 might be the D (7 bases). Germline V gene lookup returns CDR1 SGHVS and CDR2 FQNEAQ. The CDR3 is 14 residues long. Trimming removed 1 base from V and 4 bases from J, with 11 bases in between. The CDR3: CASSLGGGAYEQYF. In nucleotides, the CDR3 is TGTGCCAGCAGCTTAGGCGGGGGCGCATACGAGCAGTACTTC.

V usage is TRBV5-1 and J usage is TRBJ2-7; TRBD2 matches 15 bases. CDR3 length equals 18 residues. Trimming at V came to 1 base and at J to 0 bases, leaving 5 bases not matched to a gene. Germline V lookup: CDR1 SGHRS, CDR2 YFSETQ. The DNA of the CDR3 is TGCGCCAGCAGCTTGCGGACTAGCGGGGGGGCGAGCTCCTACGAGCAGTACTTC. Its translation is CASSLRTSGGASSYEQYF.

This clone was seen only once. The rearrangement joins TRBV7-2 to TRBJ2-1, with D uncertain. V dropped 5 bases and J dropped 4 bases, with 6 bases sitting between them. Germline CDR1 reads SGHTA; CDR2 reads FQGNSA. There are 12 residues in the CDR3. Here the CDR3 DNA reads TGTGCCAGCAGCAAGCAATACAATGAGCAGTTCTTC. Translating it yields CASSKQYNEQFF.

V gene TRBV4-1 combines with J gene TRBJ1-6; weak D call: TRBD1 (6 bases). The CDR3 contains 17 residues. The germline V gene has CDR1 MGHRA and CDR2 YSYEKL. Deletions cut 1 base from V and 8 bases from J, with 18 bases between. The CDR3 DNA follows: TGCGCCAGCAGCCAAGCTTTGAGGGGGACACGGGATTCACCCCTCCACTTT. Protein sequence: CASSQALRGTRDSPLHF.

J is TRBJ2-3 and V is TRBV9; D is perhaps TRBD1 (5 bases). Germline loops: CDR1 SGDLS, CDR2 YYNGEE. V was shortened by 2 bases and J by 1 base, with 5 bases between the two germline ends. CDR3 length: 13 amino acids. The CDR3 loop is CASSVTGTDTQYF. The CDR3 DNA reads as TGTGCCAGCAGCGTGACAGGCACAGATACGCAGTATTTT.

The CDR3 here is CASRDRREKLFF. CDR3 in DNA: TGTGCCAGCAGAGACAGGAGAGAAAAACTGTTTTTT. The chain combines TRBV6-5 with TRBJ1-4; TRBD1 is a possible D gene (6 bases). CDR3 length equals 12 residues. The V and J ends lost 6 bases and 8 bases respectively, with 10 bases between them. Germline values: CDR1 MNHEY, CDR2 SVGAGI.

The V gene is TRBV28, the J gene TRBJ2-7, with 10 bases lining up with TRBD1. CDR1 is MDHEN and CDR2 is SYDVKM in the germline V gene. J lost 7 bases, V lost 5 bases, and 5 bases had no gene match. This CDR3 region has 13 residues. The CDR3 loop is CASSRQGAREQYF. For the CDR3, the DNA is TGTGCCAGCAGTCGACAGGGGGCGAGAGAGCAGTACTTC.

The chain employs TRBV13 and TRBJ2-5; 8 positions agree with TRBD2. With 3 bases clipped from V and 1 base from J, the junction kept 13 bases outside the gene matches. This CDR3 comprises 18 residues. Germline V gene lookup returns CDR1 PRHDT and CDR2 FYEKMQ (reference sequence). CDR3 protein: CASSFRVGTSQTQETQYF. For the CDR3, the DNA is TGTGCCAGCAGCTTTAGGGTGGGGACTAGTCAAACCCAAGAGACCCAGTACTTC.

This sequence joins TRBV21-1 and TRBJ2-6; the DNA was not used to check the table's D call, TRBD1. TRBV21-1 is given as a pseudogene. The CDR3 is 18 residues long. The CDR3 nucleotides are TGTGCCAGCAGCAAAGACTACAGGCCAACCTCTGGGGCCAACGTCCTGACTTTC. It is translated as CASSKDYRPTSGANVLTF.

The gene calls are TRBV13 and TRBJ1-2, with D maybe TRBD1 (5 bases). The CDR3 extends over 14 amino acids. Trimming removed 4 bases from V and 2 bases from J, with 11 bases in between. CDR1 is PRHDT and CDR2 is FYEKMQ in the germline V gene (reference sequence). The DNA of the CDR3 is TGTGCCAGCAGCTCAGGGAACAGGAACTATGGCTACACCTTC. This encodes CASSSGNRNYGYTF.

The chain couples TRBV7-9 to TRBJ2-5, with a possible D match to TRBD2 (5 bases). Germline CDR1 and CDR2: SEHNR and FQNEAQ (reference sequence). Deletions cut 6 bases from V and 5 bases from J, with 16 bases between. The CDR3 consists of 14 residues. The CDR3 spells CASRGVSGLETQYF. CDR3 nucleotide sequence: TGTGCCAGCAGGGGTGTTTCGGGGTTGGAGACCCAGTACTTC.

The gene calls are TRBV7-3 and TRBJ2-2, with TRBD2 matching over 7 bases. The V and J ends lost 1 base and 4 bases, in that order; junction bases with no gene match: 6. The CDR3 contains 16 residues. Germline V lookup: CDR1 SGHTA, CDR2 FQGTGA. The CDR3 DNA reads TGTGCCAGCAGCTTAATCGGGGGGTCCCTCACCGGGGAGCTGTTTTTT. Its protein product is CASSLIGGSLTGELFF.

The rearrangement uses TRBV6-5 and TRBJ1-6, with D maybe TRBD1 (5 bases). The length of the CDR3 is 14 residues. Germline lookup yields CDR1 MNHEY and CDR2 SVGAGI. V was pared by 8 bases and J by 7 bases, with 15 bases between. The CDR3 protein is CASQNRGRNSPLHF. CDR3 nucleotides: TGTGCCAGCCAAAATCGGGGGAGAAATTCACCCCTCCACTTT.

The chain carries TRBV5-1 and TRBJ1-1; TRBD1 might be the D (5 bases). The germline V gene has CDR1 SGHRS and CDR2 YFSETQ. The CDR3 is made up of 14 amino acids. V was trimmed by 5 bases and J by 1 base, leaving 12 bases between them. The CDR3 sequence: CASSRQMGNTEAFF. The CDR3 nucleotides read TGCGCCAGCAGTCGACAGATGGGGAACACTGAAGCTTTCTTT.

V is TRBV19 and J is TRBJ2-2, with 7 bases fitting TRBD2. Trimming removed 6 bases from V and 6 bases from J; junction bases left unmatched: 4. The CDR3 consists of 13 residues. Germline CDR1 reads LNHDA; CDR2 reads SQIVND (reference sequence). CDR3 bases: TGTGCCAGTAGCCTAGCGGTTTCCGGGGAGCTGTTTTTT. Amino acid sequence: CASSLAVSGELFF.

V is TRBV5-4 and J is TRBJ2-1; 7 bases are shared with TRBD1. The J segment lost 3 bases and the V segment lost 4 bases, leaving 4 bases of the junction unmatched. CDR1 is SGHNT and CDR2 is YYREEE in the germline V gene (reference sequence). The CDR3 has 14 amino acids. CDR3 residues: CASSKRQGYNEQFF. The CDR3 DNA is TGTGCCAGCAGCAAGAGACAGGGCTACAATGAGCAGTTCTTC.

V and J are TRBV6-2 or TRBV6-3 and TRBJ1-2; D gene uncertain. Germline V gives CDR1 MNHEY, CDR2 SVGEGT. V gave up 2 bases and J gave up 3 bases, with 10 bases separating them. The CDR3 runs 14 residues. In nucleotides, the CDR3 is TGTGCCAGCAGTTACGGCCGTGCCTACTATGGCTACACCTTC. It encodes CASSYGRAYYGYTF.

The CDR3 reads CASSESRQGGETQYF. The CDR3 nucleotides are TGCGCCAGCAGTGAGTCGAGACAGGGTGGCGAGACCCAGTACTTC. V is TRBV10-1 and J is TRBJ2-5, with 7 bases identical to TRBD1. The CDR3 has 15 residues. Per the germline V gene, CDR1 is WNHNN and CDR2 is SYGVQD (reference sequence). J gave up 5 bases and V 0 bases, and 6 bases lay outside the gene matches.

The genes are TRBV19 and TRBJ1-1, with D possibly TRBD1 on 5 matching bases. The germline V gene encodes CDR1 LNHDA and CDR2 SQIVND (reference sequence). V was cut by 5 bases and J by 2 bases, with 12 bases left in between. The CDR3 is 14 amino acids. In DNA, the CDR3 is TGTGCCAGTAGTGGGGGAGGAGGTAACACTGAAGCTTTCTTT. As protein: CASSGGGGNTEAFF.

This clone was seen more than once but under ten times. This chain connects TRBV30 to TRBJ1-6; possibly TRBD1 for D (6 bases). V lost 1 base and J lost 6, with 7 bases in between. The CDR3 loop spans 13 amino acids. Germline values: CDR1 GTSNPN, CDR2 SVGIG (reference sequence). The CDR3 region is CAWSGTVNSPLHF. For the CDR3, the DNA is TGTGCCTGGAGTGGGACAGTTAATTCACCCCTCCACTTT. The full variable domain, in which reference TRBV30 and TRBJ1-6 provide the parts outside the CDR3, is SQTIHQWPATLVQPVGSPLSLECTVEGTSNPNLYWYRQAAGRGLQLLFYSVGIGQISSEVPQNLSASRPQDRQFILSSKKLLLSDSGFYLCAWSGTVNSPLHFGNGTRLTVT.

This chain connects TRBV27 to TRBJ1-2; D may be TRBD1 (6 bases). V was trimmed by 2 bases and J by 4 bases, leaving 8 bases between them. The CDR3 has 13 residues. CDR1 MNHEY and CDR2 SMNVEV come from the germline V gene (reference sequence). The CDR3 DNA reads TGTGCCAGCAGTTTAACAGGGTCCTATGGCTACACCTTC. Translation: CASSLTGSYGYTF.

This clone was counted only a few times. This sequence joins TRBV6-6 and TRBJ1-1; 12 bases map to TRBD1. CDR1 and CDR2 (germline): MNHNY, SVGAGI (reference sequence). The CDR3 extends over 13 amino acids. The V gene end was trimmed by 8 bases and the J gene end by 6 bases; junction bases not matched to a gene: 4. The CDR3 nucleotides read TGTGCCAGCTGGGGACAGGGGGCACCTGAAGCTTTCTTT. Protein sequence: CASWGQGAPEAFF.